A single sample is the source of the 30 T cell receptor beta chains below, sequenced in a study of blood T cell repertoires in COVID-19. Profiling relied on immunoSEQ multiplex PCR, and the TCRdb table lists in-frame clones only, not all of them. Of roughly 130,000 clones in the sample, 80% to 85% are singletons; the top ten hold approximately 12%. Material for sequencing was peripheral blood. The receptors were sampled from a woman in her twenties or thirties who had recovered from COVID-19.

V usage is TRBV4-1 and J usage is TRBJ1-5; weak D call: TRBD1 (6 bases). The CDR3 has 15 amino acids. The V end was cut by 5 bases, the J end by 2 bases, with 13 bases between. CDR1 and CDR2 (germline): MGHRA, YSYEKL. The CDR3 protein is CASSSLDSGNQPQHF. In nucleotides, the CDR3 is TGCGCCAGCAGCTCTCTGGACAGCGGCAATCAGCCCCAGCATTTT.

The chain links TRBV6-5 to TRBJ2-7, with 7 bases aligning to TRBD2. Germline V CDR1 and CDR2: MNHEY, SVGAGI. The length of the CDR3 is 13 residues. Trimming removed 8 bases from V and 6 bases from J; junction bases left unmatched: 10. CDR3 DNA: TGTGCCAGCGCCGTGCGGGAGTCGGGCGAGCAGTACTTC. It is translated as CASAVRESGEQYF.

This sequence joins TRBV2 and TRBJ2-6; 8 bases are shared with TRBD1. The trim removed 2 bases at V and 0 bases at J, leaving 3 bases unmatched. This CDR3 is built from 17 residues. Germline values: CDR1 SNHLY, CDR2 FYNNEI. The CDR3 sequence: CASSEHQGASGANVLTF. DNA for the CDR3: TGTGCCAGCAGTGAACATCAGGGGGCCTCTGGGGCCAACGTCCTGACTTTC.

The CDR3 sequence is CASSLQGLNNSPLHF. For the CDR3, the DNA is TGTGCCAGCAGCTTACAGGGTCTTAATAATTCACCCCTCCACTTT. The chain joins TRBV7-3 to TRBJ1-6; D perhaps matches TRBD1 (5 bases). The CDR3 runs to 15 residues. Germline CDR1 and CDR2: SGHTA and FQGTGA. V lost 2 bases and J lost 5, with 10 bases in between. Full variable domain (outside the CDR3, taken from reference TRBV7-3 and TRBJ1-6): GAGVSQTPSNKVTEKGKYVELRCDPISGHTALYWYRQSLGQGPEFLIYFQGTGAADDSGLPNDRFFAVRPEGSVSTLKIQRTERGDSAVYLCASSLQGLNNSPLHFGNGTRLTVT.

The chain is built from TRBV2 and TRBJ2-3; possibly TRBD2 for D (6 bases). In germline, CDR1 is SNHLY, CDR2 FYNNEI. The CDR3 has 15 residues. V lost 6 bases, J lost 1 base, and 14 bases lay in between. This chain's CDR3 is CASRDLSGRTDTQYF. In DNA form, the CDR3 reads TGTGCCAGCAGAGACCTTAGCGGACGCACAGATACGCAGTATTTT.

This rearrangement joins TRBV6-1 to TRBJ1-3; D gene unclear. Germline V gives CDR1 MNHNS, CDR2 SASEGT. This CDR3 has 17 amino acids. V was clipped by 0 bases and J by 0 bases, with 12 bases between them. This CDR3 is CASSEAYSTSSGNTIYF. For the CDR3, the DNA is TGTGCCAGCAGTGAAGCATACAGCACATCCTCTGGAAACACCATATATTTT.

This clone was recorded a few times. The chain has TRBV6-5 and TRBJ2-7; D might be TRBD1 (5 bases). This CDR3 comprises 12 residues. The germline CDR1 and CDR2 sequences are MNHEY and SVGAGI. Deletions cut 8 bases from V and 2 bases from J, with 10 bases between. The CDR3 region is CASGQGPYEQYF. CDR3 nucleotide sequence: TGTGCCAGCGGTCAGGGCCCCTACGAGCAGTACTTC.

The V and J genes are TRBV7-6 and TRBJ1-1; TRBD1 matches 8 bases. Germline V gives CDR1 SGHVS, CDR2 FNYEAQ. Trimming at V came to 5 bases and at J to 1 base, leaving 3 bases not matched to a gene. The CDR3 has 14 amino acids. The CDR3 bases are TGTGCCAGCAGCGCCGGGACAGGGAACACTGAAGCTTTCTTT. It codes for CASSAGTGNTEAFF.

This chain joins TRBV4-1 and TRBJ1-1; tentative D call: TRBD1 (6 bases). Per the germline V gene, CDR1 is MGHRA and CDR2 is YSYEKL. The V end was cut by 5 bases, the J end by 4 bases, with 17 bases between. The CDR3 runs to 15 residues. CDR3 DNA: TGCGCCAGCAGCTCGCCGGGACATGGGGTCACTGAAGCTTTCTTT. Amino acid sequence: CASSSPGHGVTEAFF.

The chain is built from TRBV5-1 and TRBJ1-1; TRBD1 agrees at 9 bases. The length of the CDR3 is 15 residues. V trimming: 0 bases; J trimming: 4 bases; junction bases outside the gene matches: 4. CDR1 is SGHRS and CDR2 is YFSETQ in the germline V gene. CDR3 bases: TGCGCCAGCAGCTTGGGACAGGGGGTGGGCACTGAAGCTTTCTTT. Translated, it gives CASSLGQGVGTEAFF.

This clone was counted once. The rearrangement uses TRBV12-2 and TRBJ1-4. TRBV12-2 represents a pseudogene. This CDR3 is built from 15 residues. The CDR3 DNA reads TGTGCAAGTCGCTTAGTAGCGGGCTGGGGGGAAAAACTGTTTTTT. This translates into CASRLVAGWGEKLFF.

The gene calls are TRBV7-8 and TRBJ1-4, with D unclear. The CDR3 has 12 residues. Germline lookup yields CDR1 SGHVS and CDR2 FQNEAQ. Trimming removed 5 bases from V and 7 bases from J, with 8 bases in between. The CDR3 sequence is CASSRTGEKLFF. The CDR3 coding sequence is TGTGCCAGCAGCCGGACGGGTGAAAAACTGTTTTTT.

On this clone itself: One end of the junction varies from germline; a read error may be responsible. The rearrangement joins TRBV11-2 to TRBJ2-7; a possible D gene is TRBD1 (9 bases). This CDR3 comprises 19 residues. Germline values: CDR1 SGHAT, CDR2 FQNNGV. The CDR3 nucleotides read TGTGCCCGCAGCCGATTCGGGGGGGGGCCGGGACAGGGTTCCTACGAGCAGTACTTC. It translates to CARSRFGGGPGQGSYEQYF.

The chain couples TRBV24-1 to TRBJ2-5, with D possibly matching TRBD1 (6 bases). The CDR3 has 15 amino acids. The germline gives CDR1 KGHDR, CDR2 SFDVKD. Trimming took off 3 bases at V and 5 bases at J, with 15 bases between the two ends. This chain's CDR3 is CATSDNTGKGETQYF. The CDR3 DNA follows: TGTGCCACCAGTGATAACACAGGGAAGGGGGAGACCCAGTACTTC.

The gene calls are TRBV6-5 and TRBJ2-1, with no clear D. This CDR3 has 12 residues. V was clipped by 5 bases and J by 4 bases, with 6 bases between them. Germline V gene data show CDR1 as MNHEY and CDR2 as SVGAGI. The CDR3 nucleotides are TGTGCCAGCAGTAAACGGTACAATGAGCAGTTCTTC. This sequence encodes CASSKRYNEQFF.

This chain's CDR3 is CAISDPGTSGYNEQFF. The CDR3 DNA reads TGTGCCATCAGTGACCCTGGGACTAGCGGATACAATGAGCAGTTCTTC. This chain uses TRBV10-3 with TRBJ2-1, with TRBD2 identical over 11 bases. The CDR3 covers 16 residues. With 3 bases clipped from V and 4 bases from J, the junction kept 5 bases outside the gene matches. Germline V lookup: CDR1 ENHRY, CDR2 SYGVKD.

This chain connects TRBV6-6 to TRBJ2-1; tentatively, D is TRBD2 (6 bases). This CDR3 region has 15 residues. Germline CDR1 is MNHNY and CDR2 is SVGAGI (reference sequence). Trimming shortened V by 5 bases and J by 8 bases, and 19 bases separated the two germline ends. The DNA for the CDR3 is TGTGCCAGCAGTAAGCTCGGGACTCCACGCGATGAGCAGTTCTTC. It codes for CASSKLGTPRDEQFF.

This clone has just one count. The V and J genes are TRBV16 and TRBJ2-7; D unclear. Germline assignment: CDR1 KGHSY and CDR2 FQNENV. CDR3 length: 11 residues. V gave up 4 bases and J gave up 1 base, with 2 bases separating them. CDR3 nucleotides: TGTGCCAGCAGCCCTTCCTACGAGCAGTACTTC. This translates into CASSPSYEQYF.

This chain links TRBV11-3 with TRBJ2-1, with D perhaps TRBD1 (7 bases). The V gene's germline CDR1 is SGHNT and CDR2 YENEEA. The CDR3 covers 15 residues. Trimming left V 2 bases short and J 8 bases short, with 16 bases between. CDR3 protein: CASSLRRGQGDEQFF. The CDR3 DNA reads TGTGCCAGCAGCTTACGGAGGGGGCAAGGGGATGAGCAGTTCTTC. Supplemented by reference TRBV11-3 and TRBJ2-1, the full variable domain reads EAGVVQSPRYKIIEKKQPVAFWCNPISGHNTLYWYLQNLGQGPELLIRYENEEAVDDSQLPKDRFSAERLKGVDSTLKIQPAELGDSAVYLCASSLRRGQGDEQFFGPGTRLTVL.

V is TRBV9 and J is TRBJ2-1; D is perhaps TRBD2 (7 bases). Germline CDR1 reads SGDLS; CDR2 reads YYNGEE. V was clipped by 4 bases and J by 4 bases, with 15 bases between them. The CDR3 extends over 15 amino acids. The CDR3 coding sequence is TGTGCCAGCAGCTCCAACGGGGGGCCTTACAATGAGCAGTTCTTC. Translating it yields CASSSNGGPYNEQFF.

CDR3 sequence: CATSGLHYEQYF. The DNA of the CDR3 is TGTGCCACCAGCGGCCTGCACTACGAGCAGTACTTC. The chain couples TRBV15 to TRBJ2-7; D is ambiguous. Germline values: CDR1 LNHNV, CDR2 YYDKDF (reference sequence). V shed 5 bases and J shed 3 bases, with 8 bases lying between them. There are 12 residues in the CDR3.

This clone was detected a few times. This chain uses TRBV7-6 with TRBJ2-3; D may be TRBD2 (7 bases). Germline CDR1 reads SGHVS; CDR2 reads FNYEAQ. V was trimmed by 2 bases and J by 3 bases, leaving 18 bases between them. The CDR3 has 17 residues. CDR3 bases: TGTGCCAGCAGCTTAACATCATTTGGGGGGGCAACAGATACGCAGTATTTT. It yields the protein CASSLTSFGGATDTQYF.

Only a few counts were recorded for this clone. The V call is TRBV20-1, the J call TRBJ2-1; no firm D call. CDR3 length: 13 amino acids. Germline V gene sequence: CDR1 DFQATT, CDR2 SNEGSKA (reference sequence). The V gene lost 3 bases and the J gene lost 0 bases, with 6 bases spanning the gap. CDR3 sequence (DNA): TGCAGTGCTAGTCGGAGCTCCTACAATGAGCAGTTCTTC. Translation: CSASRSSYNEQFF.

The gene calls are TRBV10-3 and TRBJ2-7, with TRBD1 matching over 9 bases. The V gene's germline CDR1 is ENHRY and CDR2 SYGVKD. Trimming at V came to 10 bases and at J to 5 bases, leaving 9 bases not matched to a gene. There are 13 residues in the CDR3. The CDR3 sequence is CATATGQGNEQYF. Here the CDR3 DNA reads TGTGCCACCGCTACGGGACAGGGTAACGAGCAGTACTTC.

The chain recombines TRBV9 with TRBJ2-5; 9 bases match TRBD1. Germline V gives CDR1 SGDLS, CDR2 YYNGEE. CDR3 length: 16 residues. V was pared by 4 bases and J by 5 bases, with 12 bases of the junction left unmatched. The DNA of the CDR3 is TGTGCCAGCAGCACTCGAATGGGGACAGGGTTGGAGACCCAGTACTTC. The encoded protein is CASSTRMGTGLETQYF.

In this sample, this clone turned up once. The V call is TRBV18, the J call TRBJ2-1; D might be TRBD1 (8 bases). The CDR3 sequence is 17 residues long. Germline assignment: CDR1 KGHSH and CDR2 LQKENI. Trimming pared 3 bases from V and 2 bases from J, leaving 17 bases between. CDR3 loop: CASSPRTGRATYNEQFF. The CDR3 coding sequence is TGTGCCAGCTCACCCCGGACAGGGAGGGCCACCTACAATGAGCAGTTCTTC.

This chain connects TRBV19 to TRBJ2-1; the match to TRBD2 covers 8 bases. Losses at the gene ends were 7 bases for V and 4 bases for J; bases not matched to a gene: 6. This CDR3 region has 14 residues. CDR1 is LNHDA and CDR2 is SQIVND in the germline V gene (reference sequence). CDR3: CASKIAGRYNEQFF. In DNA, the CDR3 is TGTGCCAGTAAGATAGCGGGAAGGTACAATGAGCAGTTCTTC.

This chain's CDR3 is CASSAPERGTMSTF. Written as DNA, the CDR3 is TGTGCCAGCAGCGCACCCGAGAGGGGGACGATGTCCACCTTC. The chain couples TRBV11-2 to TRBJ1-2; D perhaps matches TRBD1 (6 bases). This CDR3 spans 14 amino acids. With 5 bases removed from V and 13 bases from J, the gap between germline ends came to 23 bases. Germline values: CDR1 SGHAT, CDR2 FQNNGV.

This chain connects TRBV6-2 or TRBV6-3 to TRBJ1-1; 8 bases fit TRBD1. CDR3 length equals 15 residues. The germline V gene encodes CDR1 MNHEY and CDR2 SVGEGT. After removal of 6 bases from V and 5 bases from J, the junction contained 11 bases not matched to a gene. CDR3 amino acids: CASSRGQGLLTEAFF. CDR3 coding DNA: TGTGCCAGCAGCCGAGGACAGGGCCTATTGACTGAAGCTTTCTTT.

V and J are TRBV7-8 and TRBJ2-5, with TRBD2 matching over 7 bases. V gave up 6 bases and J gave up 3 bases; unmatched junction bases: 7. In germline, CDR1 is SGHVS, CDR2 FQNEAQ. This CDR3 has 14 residues. The CDR3 sequence is CASRPGGLEETQYF. CDR3 bases: TGTGCCAGCAGGCCGGGGGGATTGGAAGAGACCCAGTACTTC.